These T cell receptor beta chains were read from a single sample in a study of T-cell memory formation after mild COVID-19. TCRdb processed the 5' RACE reads anew with MiXCR; each CDR3 protein has one entry. This table has hundreds of thousands of distinct CDR3 sequences, about 16% appearing once. What was sequenced was PBMCs or a T cell subset sorted from them (not recorded which). The receptor set was obtained from a young man who had mild COVID-19 (a few samples of this study predate the infection). Cell type and time point are not known. The CDR3 runs from the conserved cysteine through the conserved F or W. The D gene is left open where the match is weak. The size entry is marked missing in some rows and otherwise reads once, few, many or a size class.

>TRBJ2-1|TRBV7-3|TRBD2|few
CASSLNAGGLNEQFF
TGTGCCAGCAGCTTAAATGCGGGGGGATTGAATGAGCAGTTCTTC
>TRBJ1-4|TRBV7-9|-|few
CASSLGGNEKLFF
TGTGCCAGCAGCTTAGGTGGAAATGAAAAACTGTTTTTT
>TRBJ2-1|TRBV12-3/TRBV12-4|-|-
CASRLVSEQFF
TGTGCCAGCAGGTTGGTGTCTGAGCAGTTCTTC
>TRBJ2-2|TRBV9|-|-
CASNQDGTGELFF
TGTGCCAGCAACCAGGATGGCACCGGGGAGCTGTTTTTT
>TRBJ1-5|TRBV18|TRBD1|many
CATSEDRAQPQHF
TGTGCCACCTCTGAGGACAGGGCCCAGCCCCAGCATTTT
>TRBJ2-7|TRBV5-1|TRBD2|few
CASSSEPGPGGYEQYF
TGCGCCAGCAGCTCAGAACCGGGACCGGGGGGATACGAGCAGTACTTC
>TRBJ2-7|TRBV4-1|-|few
CASSLRPAGSYEQYF
TGCGCCAGCAGCCTCCGCCCGGCGGGGTCCTACGAGCAGTACTTC
>TRBJ2-4|TRBV7-2|-|few
CASSLEIPVNIQYF
TGTGCCAGCAGCTTAGAGATACCCGTAAACATTCAGTACTTC
>TRBJ1-1|TRBV28|-|-
CAVGIRNTEAFF
TGTGCCGTCGGAATAAGGAACACTGAAGCTTTCTTT
>TRBJ2-7|TRBV12-5|-|many
CASSNRVGNYEQYF
TGTGCTAGTTCCAACAGGGTGGGTAACTACGAGCAGTACTTC
>TRBJ1-2|TRBV6-2/TRBV6-3|-|-
CASGPPSLNYGYTF
TGTGCCAGCGGCCCACCCAGTCTCAACTATGGCTACACCTTC
>TRBJ2-5|TRBV4-2|-|few
CASSRDGETQYF
TGTGCCAGCAGCCGGGATGGGGAGACCCAGTACTTC
>TRBJ2-3|TRBV10-3|TRBD2|-
CATRGGGTDTQYF
TGTGCCACCCGGGGGGGTGGCACAGATACGCAGTATTTT
>TRBJ2-3|TRBV20-1|TRBD2|-
CSMRLAGGGTDTQYF
TGCAGCATGAGACTAGCGGGGGGGGGCACAGATACGCAGTATTTT
>TRBJ1-2|TRBV5-1|-|few
CASSLQGEDGYTF
TGCGCCAGCAGCTTGCAGGGTGAGGATGGCTACACCTTC
>TRBJ2-1|TRBV7-2|-|-
CASRESNEQFF
TGTGCCAGCCGCGAAAGTAATGAGCAGTTCTTC
>TRBJ2-3|TRBV28|-|-
CASSPAALADTQYF
TGTGCCAGCAGTCCAGCCGCCCTTGCAGATACGCAGTATTTT
>TRBJ1-1|TRBV3-1|-|-
CASTYGRGGEAFF
TGTGCCAGCACTTATGGCAGGGGAGGTGAAGCTTTCTTT
>TRBJ2-5|TRBV4-1|-|-
CASSQMPGPNQETQYF
TGCGCCAGCAGCCAGATGCCGGGACCAAACCAAGAGACCCAGTACTTC
>TRBJ2-7|TRBV7-2|TRBD1|many
CASSLGTGGRQYF
TGTGCCAGCAGCTTGGGGACAGGGGGTAGGCAGTACTTC
>TRBJ2-3|TRBV5-1|-|-
CASSLGGVHTDTQYF
TGCGCCAGCAGCTTGGGAGGGGTTCACACAGATACGCAGTATTTT
>TRBJ2-3|TRBV27|-|few
CASSFRGGDTQYF
TGTGCCAGCAGTTTTCGGGGTGGAGATACGCAGTATTTT
>TRBJ1-2|TRBV29-1|TRBD1|-
CSVGTDRAYGYTF
TGCAGCGTTGGGACCGACAGGGCCTATGGCTACACCTTC
>TRBJ1-1|TRBV7-2|-|-
CASRTKQLMNTEAFF
TGTGCCAGCAGAACGAAGCAGCTTATGAACACTGAAGCTTTCTTT
>TRBJ1-4|TRBV6-1|-|-
CASSTLGYNEKLFF
TGTGCCAGCAGTACCCTGGGATATAATGAAAAACTGTTTTTT
>TRBJ2-5|TRBV5-1|-|-
CASSLDFQETQYF
TGCGCCAGCAGCTTGGACTTTCAAGAGACCCAGTACTTC
>TRBJ2-1|TRBV6-2/TRBV6-3|-|-
CASSYRSLEQFF
TGTGCCAGCAGTTACCGATCGCTTGAGCAGTTCTTC
>TRBJ1-5|TRBV20-1|-|-
CSARIGGSNQPQHF
TGCAGTGCTAGAATAGGGGGAAGCAATCAGCCCCAGCATTTT
>TRBJ2-5|TRBV20-1|-|many
CSARDRSPRAQYF
TGCAGTGCTAGAGATCGCTCGCCTAGGGCCCAGTACTTC
>TRBJ1-5|TRBV4-1|TRBD1|-
CASSQSPDRGKFQPQHF
TGCGCCAGCAGCCAATCCCCGGACAGGGGGAAATTTCAGCCCCAGCATTTT
>TRBJ2-7|TRBV5-6|TRBD1|-
CASSPVDRGGEQYF
TGTGCCAGCAGCCCCGTGGACAGGGGAGGCGAGCAGTACTTC
>TRBJ1-1|TRBV18|-|few
CASSRAGGTEAFF
TGTGCCAGCTCACGTGCTGGTGGCACTGAAGCTTTCTTT
>TRBJ1-5|TRBV20-1|-|few
CSAGQGKRGNQPQHF
TGCAGTGCCGGCCAGGGGAAACGAGGCAATCAGCCCCAGCATTTT
>TRBJ1-6|TRBV7-2|TRBD1|few
CASIDTGTGGQPLHF
TGTGCCAGCATCGACACCGGGACAGGGGGTCAACCCCTCCACTTT
>TRBJ1-2|TRBV14|-|few
CASSQEYGLGGYTF
TGTGCCAGCAGCCAAGAGTACGGCCTGGGGGGCTACACCTTC
>TRBJ1-2|TRBV5-1|-|-
CASSLRQPPNYGYTF
TGCGCCAGCAGCTTGAGGCAGCCGCCTAACTATGGCTACACCTTC
>TRBJ1-1|TRBV4-2|-|few
CASSQEESAFPEAFF
TGTGCCAGCAGCCAAGAAGAGTCAGCCTTCCCGGAGGCTTTCTTT
>TRBJ2-6|TRBV3-1|-|-
CASSQDALSGANVLTF
TGTGCCAGCAGCCAAGACGCGTTATCTGGGGCCAACGTCCTGACTTTC
>TRBJ2-3|TRBV29-1|TRBD1|few
CSADRVTDTQYF
TGCAGCGCTGACAGGGTCACAGATACGCAGTATTTT
>TRBJ1-1|TRBV29-1|-|many
CSVDRTYPGTEAFF
TGCAGCGTCGACAGGACATACCCGGGAACTGAAGCTTTCTTT